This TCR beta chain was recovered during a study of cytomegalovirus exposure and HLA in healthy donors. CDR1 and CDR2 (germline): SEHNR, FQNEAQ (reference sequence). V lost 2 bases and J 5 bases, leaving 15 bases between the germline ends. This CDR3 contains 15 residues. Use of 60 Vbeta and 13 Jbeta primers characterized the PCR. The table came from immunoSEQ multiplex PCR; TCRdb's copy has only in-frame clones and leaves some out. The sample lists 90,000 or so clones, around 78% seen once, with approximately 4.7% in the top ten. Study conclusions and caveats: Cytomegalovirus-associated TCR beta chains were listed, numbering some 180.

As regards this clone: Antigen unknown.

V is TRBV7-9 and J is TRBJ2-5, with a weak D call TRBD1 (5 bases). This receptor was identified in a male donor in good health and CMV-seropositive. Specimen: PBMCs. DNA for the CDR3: TGTGCCAGCAGCTTACGTGGGCAGGGTGTCGAGACCCAGTACTTC. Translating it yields CASSLRGQGVETQYF. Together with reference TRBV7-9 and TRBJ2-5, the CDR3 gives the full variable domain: DTGVSQNPRHKITKRGQNVTFRCDPISEHNRLYWYRQTLGQGPEFLTYFQNEAQLEKSRLLSDRFSAERPKGSFSTLEIQRTEQGDSAMYLCASSLRGQGVETQYFGPGTRLLVL.